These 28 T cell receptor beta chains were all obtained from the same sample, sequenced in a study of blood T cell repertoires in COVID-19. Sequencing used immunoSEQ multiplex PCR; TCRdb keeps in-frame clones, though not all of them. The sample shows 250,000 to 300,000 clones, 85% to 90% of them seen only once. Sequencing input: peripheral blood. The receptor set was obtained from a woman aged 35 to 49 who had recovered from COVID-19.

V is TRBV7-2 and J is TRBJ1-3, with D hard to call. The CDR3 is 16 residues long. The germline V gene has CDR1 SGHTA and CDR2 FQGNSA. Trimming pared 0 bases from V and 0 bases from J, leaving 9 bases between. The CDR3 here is CASSLAQISSGNTIYF. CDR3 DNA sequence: TGTGCCAGCAGCTTAGCGCAGATAAGCTCTGGAAACACCATATATTTT.

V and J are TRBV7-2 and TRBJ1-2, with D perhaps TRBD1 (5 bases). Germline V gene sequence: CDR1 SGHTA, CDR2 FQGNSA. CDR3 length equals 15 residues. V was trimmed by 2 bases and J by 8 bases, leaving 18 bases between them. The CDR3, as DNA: TGTGCCAGCAGCTTAAACTGGGGACTGGGGGGAGGCTACACCTTC. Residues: CASSLNWGLGGGYTF.

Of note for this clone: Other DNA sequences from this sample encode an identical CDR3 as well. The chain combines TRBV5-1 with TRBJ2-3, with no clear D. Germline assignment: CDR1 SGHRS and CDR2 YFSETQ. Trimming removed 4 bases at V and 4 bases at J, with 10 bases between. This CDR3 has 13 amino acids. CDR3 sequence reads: CASSPRVADTQYF. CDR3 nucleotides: TGCGCCAGCAGCCCCCGGGTCGCAGATACGCAGTATTTT. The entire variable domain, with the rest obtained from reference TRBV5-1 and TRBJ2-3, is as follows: KAGVTQTPRYLIKTRGQQVTLSCSPISGHRSVSWYQQTPGQGLQFLFEYFSETQRNKGNFPGRFSGRQFSNSRSEMNVSTLELGDSALYLCASSPRVADTQYFGPGTRLTVL.

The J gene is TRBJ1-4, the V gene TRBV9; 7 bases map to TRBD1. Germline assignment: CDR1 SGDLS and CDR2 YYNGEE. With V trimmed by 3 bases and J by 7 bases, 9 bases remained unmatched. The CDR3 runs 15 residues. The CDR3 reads CASSGKGGFGEKLFF. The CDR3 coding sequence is TGTGCCAGCAGCGGAAAAGGGGGCTTCGGTGAAAAACTGTTTTTT.

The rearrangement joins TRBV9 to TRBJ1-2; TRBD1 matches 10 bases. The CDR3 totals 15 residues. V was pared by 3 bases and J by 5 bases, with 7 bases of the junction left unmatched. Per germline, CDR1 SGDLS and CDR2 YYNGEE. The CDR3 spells CASSARGQGYYGYTF. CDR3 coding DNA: TGTGCCAGCAGCGCGAGGGGACAGGGGTATTATGGCTACACCTTC.

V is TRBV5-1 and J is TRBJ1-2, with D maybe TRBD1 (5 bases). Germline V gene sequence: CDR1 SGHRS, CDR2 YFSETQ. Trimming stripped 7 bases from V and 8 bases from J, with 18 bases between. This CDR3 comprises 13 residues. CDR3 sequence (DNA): TGCGCCAGCGCGGACGGGCCCGGGGGAGGCTACACCTTC. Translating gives CASADGPGGGYTF.

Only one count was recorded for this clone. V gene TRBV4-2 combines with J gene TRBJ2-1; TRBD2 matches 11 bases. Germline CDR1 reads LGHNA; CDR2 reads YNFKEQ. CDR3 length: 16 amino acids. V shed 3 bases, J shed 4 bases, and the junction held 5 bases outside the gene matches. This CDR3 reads CASSQETSGGYNEQFF. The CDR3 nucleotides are TGTGCCAGCAGCCAGGAAACTAGCGGGGGATACAATGAGCAGTTCTTC.

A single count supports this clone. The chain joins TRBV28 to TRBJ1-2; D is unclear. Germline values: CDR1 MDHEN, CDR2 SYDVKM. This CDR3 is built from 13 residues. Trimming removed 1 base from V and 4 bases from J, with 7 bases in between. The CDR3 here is CASSLLGAYGYTF. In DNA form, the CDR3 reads TGTGCCAGCAGTTTATTAGGAGCCTATGGCTACACCTTC.

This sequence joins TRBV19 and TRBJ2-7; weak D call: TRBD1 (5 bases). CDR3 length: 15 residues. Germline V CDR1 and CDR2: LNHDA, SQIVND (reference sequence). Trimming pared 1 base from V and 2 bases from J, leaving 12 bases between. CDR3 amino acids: CASSIGPQVAYEQYF. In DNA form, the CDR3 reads TGTGCCAGTAGTATAGGTCCACAGGTAGCCTACGAGCAGTACTTC.

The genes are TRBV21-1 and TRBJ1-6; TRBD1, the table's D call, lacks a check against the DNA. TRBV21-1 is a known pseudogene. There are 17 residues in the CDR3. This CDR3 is CASSKEGATIGNSPLHF. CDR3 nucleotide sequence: TGTGCCAGCAGCAAAGAGGGGGCGACAATCGGTAATTCACCCCTCCACTTT.

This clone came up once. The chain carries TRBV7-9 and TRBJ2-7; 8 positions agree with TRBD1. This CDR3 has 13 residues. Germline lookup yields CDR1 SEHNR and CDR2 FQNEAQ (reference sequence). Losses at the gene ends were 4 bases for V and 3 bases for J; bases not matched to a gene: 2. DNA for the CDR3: TGTGCCAGCAGCTGGGGACAGGACTACGAGCAGTACTTC. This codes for CASSWGQDYEQYF. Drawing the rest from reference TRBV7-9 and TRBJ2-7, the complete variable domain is DTGVSQNPRHKITKRGQNVTFRCDPISEHNRLYWYRQTLGQGPEFLTYFQNEAQLEKSRLLSDRFSAERPKGSFSTLEIQRTEQGDSAMYLCASSWGQDYEQYFGPGTRLTVT.

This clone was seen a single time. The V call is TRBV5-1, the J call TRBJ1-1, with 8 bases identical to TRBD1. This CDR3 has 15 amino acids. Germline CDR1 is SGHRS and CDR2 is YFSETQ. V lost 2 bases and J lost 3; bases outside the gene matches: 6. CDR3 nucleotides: TGCGCCAGCAGCTTATTCAGGGGGCTGGACACTGAAGCTTTCTTT. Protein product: CASSLFRGLDTEAFF.

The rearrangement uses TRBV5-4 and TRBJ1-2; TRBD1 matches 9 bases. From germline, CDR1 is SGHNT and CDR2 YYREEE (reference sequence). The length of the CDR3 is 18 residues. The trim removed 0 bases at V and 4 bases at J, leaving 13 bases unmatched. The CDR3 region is CASSLAGGQGYLAYGYTF. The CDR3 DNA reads TGTGCCAGCAGCTTGGCCGGGGGACAGGGCTATCTGGCCTATGGCTACACCTTC.

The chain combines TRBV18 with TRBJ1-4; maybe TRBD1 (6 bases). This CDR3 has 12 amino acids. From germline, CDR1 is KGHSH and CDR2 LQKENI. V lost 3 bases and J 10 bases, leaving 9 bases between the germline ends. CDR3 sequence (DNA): TGTGCCAGCTCACCGCGAGGGGGAAAACTGTTTTTT. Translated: CASSPRGGKLFF.

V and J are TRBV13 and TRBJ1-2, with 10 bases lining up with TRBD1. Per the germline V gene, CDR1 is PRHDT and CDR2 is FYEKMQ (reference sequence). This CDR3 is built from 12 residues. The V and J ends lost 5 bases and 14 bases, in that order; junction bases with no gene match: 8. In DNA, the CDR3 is TGTGCCAGCAGCAACTACGGGACAGGGGATACCTTC. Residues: CASSNYGTGDTF. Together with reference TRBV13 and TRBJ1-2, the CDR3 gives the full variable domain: AAGVIQSPRHLIKEKRETATLKCYPIPRHDTVYWYQQGPGQDPQFLISFYEKMQSDKGSIPDRFSAQQFSDYHSELNMSSLELGDSALYFCASSNYGTGDTFGSGTRLTVV.

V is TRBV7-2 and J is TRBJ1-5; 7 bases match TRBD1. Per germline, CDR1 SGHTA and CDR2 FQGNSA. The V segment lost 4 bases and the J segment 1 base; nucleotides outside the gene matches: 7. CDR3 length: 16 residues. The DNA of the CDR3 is TGTGCCAGCAGCTCCGCCGCAGGGGGAAGCAATCAGCCCCAGCATTTT. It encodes CASSSAAGGSNQPQHF. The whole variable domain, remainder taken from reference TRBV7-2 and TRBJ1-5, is GAGVSQSPSNKVTEKGKDVELRCDPISGHTALYWYRQSLGQGLEFLIYFQGNSAPDKSGLPSDRFSAERTGGSVSTLTIQRTQQEDSAVYLCASSSAAGGSNQPQHFGDGTRLSIL.

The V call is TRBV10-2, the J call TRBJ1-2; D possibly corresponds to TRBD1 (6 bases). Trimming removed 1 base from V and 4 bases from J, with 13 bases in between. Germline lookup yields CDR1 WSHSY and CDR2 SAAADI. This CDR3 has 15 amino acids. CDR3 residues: CASSEFRGSPYGYTF. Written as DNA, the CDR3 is TGCGCCAGCAGTGAGTTTAGGGGGTCCCCCTATGGCTACACCTTC.

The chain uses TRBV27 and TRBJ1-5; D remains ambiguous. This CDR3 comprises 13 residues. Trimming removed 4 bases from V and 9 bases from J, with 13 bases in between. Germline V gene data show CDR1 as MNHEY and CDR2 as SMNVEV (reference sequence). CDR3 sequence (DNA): TGTGCCAGCAGTTCAAAGGCCCCAGGGCCCCAGCATTTT. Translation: CASSSKAPGPQHF.

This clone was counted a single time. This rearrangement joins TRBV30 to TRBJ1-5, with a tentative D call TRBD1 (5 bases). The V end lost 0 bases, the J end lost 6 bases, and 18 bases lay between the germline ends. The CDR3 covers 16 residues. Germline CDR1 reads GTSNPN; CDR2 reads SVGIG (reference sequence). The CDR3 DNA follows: TGTGCCTGGAGTGTACTTATGGAAAGGGGTAGTCAGCCCCAGCATTTT. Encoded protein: CAWSVLMERGSQPQHF.

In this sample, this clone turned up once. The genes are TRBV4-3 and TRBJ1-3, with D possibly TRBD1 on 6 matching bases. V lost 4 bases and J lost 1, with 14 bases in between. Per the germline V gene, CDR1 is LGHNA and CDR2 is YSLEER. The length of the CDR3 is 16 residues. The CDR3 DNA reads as TGCGCCAGCAGCCTCACGGACAGCTTATCTGGAAACACCATATATTTT. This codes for CASSLTDSLSGNTIYF.

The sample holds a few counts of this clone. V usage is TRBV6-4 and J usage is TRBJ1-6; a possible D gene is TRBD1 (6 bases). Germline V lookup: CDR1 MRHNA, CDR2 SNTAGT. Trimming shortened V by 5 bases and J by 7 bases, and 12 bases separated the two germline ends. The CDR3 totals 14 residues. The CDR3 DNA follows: TGTGCCAGCAGTCAGGGGTACTCCAATTCACCCCTCCACTTT. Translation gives CASSQGYSNSPLHF.

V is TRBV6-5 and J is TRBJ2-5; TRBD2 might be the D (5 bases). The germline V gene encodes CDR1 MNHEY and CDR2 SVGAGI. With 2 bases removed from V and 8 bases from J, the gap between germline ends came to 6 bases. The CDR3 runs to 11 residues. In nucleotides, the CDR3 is TGTGCCAGCAGTTACGAGGGCACCCAGTACTTC. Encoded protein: CASSYEGTQYF.

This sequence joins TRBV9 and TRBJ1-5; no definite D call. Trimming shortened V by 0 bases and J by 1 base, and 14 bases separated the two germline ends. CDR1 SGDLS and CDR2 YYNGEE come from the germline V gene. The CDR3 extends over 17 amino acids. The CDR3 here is CASSVGAEVRSNQPQHF. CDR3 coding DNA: TGTGCCAGCAGCGTAGGGGCGGAGGTTCGGAGCAATCAGCCCCAGCATTTT.

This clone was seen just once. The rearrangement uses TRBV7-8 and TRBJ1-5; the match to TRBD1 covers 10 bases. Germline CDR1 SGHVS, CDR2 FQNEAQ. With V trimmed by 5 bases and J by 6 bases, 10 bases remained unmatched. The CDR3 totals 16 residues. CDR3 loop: CASSLRDRGPSQPQHF. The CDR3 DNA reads TGTGCCAGCAGCCTCCGGGACAGGGGCCCCTCTCAGCCCCAGCATTTT.

CDR3 sequence: CAISGQGESYEQYF. CDR3 nucleotide sequence: TGTGCCATCAGTGGACAGGGTGAGTCCTACGAGCAGTACTTC. V is TRBV10-3 and J is TRBJ2-7; 7 bases fit TRBD1. Germline CDR1 is ENHRY and CDR2 is SYGVKD. The CDR3 runs 14 residues. Germline trimming cut 4 bases from V and 1 base from J; bases unmatched to any gene: 4.

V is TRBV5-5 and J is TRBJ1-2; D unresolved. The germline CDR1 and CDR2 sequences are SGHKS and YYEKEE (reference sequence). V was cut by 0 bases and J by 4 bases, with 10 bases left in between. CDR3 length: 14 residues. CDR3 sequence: CASSLVAATYGYTF. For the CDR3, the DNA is TGTGCCAGCAGCTTGGTAGCGGCTACCTATGGCTACACCTTC.

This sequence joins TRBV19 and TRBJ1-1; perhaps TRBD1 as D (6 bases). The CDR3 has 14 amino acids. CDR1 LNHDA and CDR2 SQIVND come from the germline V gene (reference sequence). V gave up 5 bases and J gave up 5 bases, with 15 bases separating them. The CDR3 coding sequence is TGTGCCAGTAGTTTGCAGGGGTGGGGTACTGAAGCTTTCTTT. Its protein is CASSLQGWGTEAFF.

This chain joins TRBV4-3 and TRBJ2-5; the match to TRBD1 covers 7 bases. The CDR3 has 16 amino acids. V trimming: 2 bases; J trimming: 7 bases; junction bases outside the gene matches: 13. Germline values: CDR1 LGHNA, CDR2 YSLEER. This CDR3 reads CASSQSATGARWTQYF. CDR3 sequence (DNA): TGCGCCAGCAGCCAATCGGCCACAGGGGCTAGGTGGACCCAGTACTTC.